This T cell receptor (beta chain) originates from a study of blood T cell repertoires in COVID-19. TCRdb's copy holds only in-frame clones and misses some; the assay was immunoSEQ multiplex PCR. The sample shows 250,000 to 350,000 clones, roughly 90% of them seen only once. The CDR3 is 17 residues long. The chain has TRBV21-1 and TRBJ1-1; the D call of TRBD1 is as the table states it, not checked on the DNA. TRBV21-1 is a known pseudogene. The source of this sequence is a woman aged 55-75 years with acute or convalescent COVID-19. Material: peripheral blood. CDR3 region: CASSKGTRGFGNTEAFF. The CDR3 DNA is TGTGCCAGCAGCAAAGGCACCAGGGGGTTCGGAAACACTGAAGCTTTCTTT.